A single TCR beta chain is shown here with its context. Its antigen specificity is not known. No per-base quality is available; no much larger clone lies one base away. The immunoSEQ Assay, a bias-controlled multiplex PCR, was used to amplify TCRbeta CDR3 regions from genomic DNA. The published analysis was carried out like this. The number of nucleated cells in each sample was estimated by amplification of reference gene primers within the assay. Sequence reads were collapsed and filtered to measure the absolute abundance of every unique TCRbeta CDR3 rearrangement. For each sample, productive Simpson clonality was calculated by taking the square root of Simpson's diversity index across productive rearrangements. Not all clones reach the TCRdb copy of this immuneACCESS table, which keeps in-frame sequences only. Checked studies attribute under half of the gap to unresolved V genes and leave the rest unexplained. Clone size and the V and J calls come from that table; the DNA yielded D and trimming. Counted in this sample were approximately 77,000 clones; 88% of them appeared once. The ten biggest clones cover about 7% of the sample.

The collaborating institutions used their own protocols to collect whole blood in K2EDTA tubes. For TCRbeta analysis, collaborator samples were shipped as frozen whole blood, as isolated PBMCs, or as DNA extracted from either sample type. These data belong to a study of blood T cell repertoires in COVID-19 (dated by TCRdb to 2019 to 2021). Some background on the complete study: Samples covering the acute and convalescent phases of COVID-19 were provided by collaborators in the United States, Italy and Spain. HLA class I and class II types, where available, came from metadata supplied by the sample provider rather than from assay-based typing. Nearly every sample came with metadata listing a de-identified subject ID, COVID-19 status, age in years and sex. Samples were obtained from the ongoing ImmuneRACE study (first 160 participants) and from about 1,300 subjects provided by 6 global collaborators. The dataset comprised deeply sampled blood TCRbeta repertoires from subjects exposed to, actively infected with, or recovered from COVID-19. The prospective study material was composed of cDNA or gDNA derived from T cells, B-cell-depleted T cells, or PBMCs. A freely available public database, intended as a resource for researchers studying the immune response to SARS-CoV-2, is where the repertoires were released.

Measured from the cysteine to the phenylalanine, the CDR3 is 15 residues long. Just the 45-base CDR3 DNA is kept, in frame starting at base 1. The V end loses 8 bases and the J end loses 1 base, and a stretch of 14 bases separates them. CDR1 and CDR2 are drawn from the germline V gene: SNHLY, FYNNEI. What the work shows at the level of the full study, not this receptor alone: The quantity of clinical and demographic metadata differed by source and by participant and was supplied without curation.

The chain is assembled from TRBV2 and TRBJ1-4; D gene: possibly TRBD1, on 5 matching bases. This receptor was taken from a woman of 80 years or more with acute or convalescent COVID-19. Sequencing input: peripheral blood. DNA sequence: TGTGCCAGCTGTTGGGGCGGCCAAACTAATGAAAAACTGTTTTTT. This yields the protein CASCWGGQTNEKLFF.